What follows is one T cell receptor (beta chain) and its context. Its antigen is unknown. Next came a second PCR, run for about 7 to 11 cycles, which used a sample-barcoded 5' primer along with a J-beta primer mix. All cDNA molecules were each tagged by a template-switch adaptor with 12 random nucleotides. MiXCR, run by TCRdb on the 5' RACE reads, gives a single entry per CDR3 protein. The table records some 850,000 distinct CDR3 sequences, around 25% of them present only once. This sample was included in a study of blood T cells in healthy people across ages. Whole-study results and caveats: Possibly, changes in expanded clonotypes were confounded because donor CMV status was unknown.

This CDR3 has 15 amino acids. Germline V CDR1 and CDR2: SGHRS, YFSETQ. V shed 3 bases and J shed 10 bases, with 17 bases lying between them. These data are also associated with another study on T cells of mothers and their children.

The sequencing sample was made of blood. The clonotype originates from a boy between 5 and 17 years old in good health. The V call is TRBV5-1, the J call TRBJ1-6, with D tentatively TRBD1 (6 bases). CDR3 coding DNA: TGCGCCAGCAGCTGGGGGCCCGGTAGGGGGTCACCCCTCCACTTT. Translating it yields CASSWGPGRGSPLHF.